The next 15 T cell receptor beta chains were all read from a single sample in a study of blood T cell repertoires in COVID-19. The assay was immunoSEQ multiplex PCR, and TCRdb's table has in-frame clones only and misses some. Seen here are approximately 140,000 clones, 80% to 85% observed once, and the top ten hold 1.4%. Sequencing used peripheral blood. The receptors come from a man between 60 and 70 years old with acute or convalescent COVID-19.

The CDR3: CASSFPGGRETQYF. The CDR3 DNA follows: TGTGCCAGCAGCTTCCCAGGGGGCCGAGAGACCCAGTACTTC. J is TRBJ2-5 and V is TRBV5-4, with 8 bases lining up with TRBD1. Germline V CDR1 and CDR2: SGHNT, YYREEE (reference sequence). The V and J ends lost 2 bases and 4 bases, in that order; junction bases with no gene match: 4. The CDR3 consists of 14 residues.

The rearrangement uses TRBV7-9 and TRBJ1-4, with 9 bases that match TRBD1. The V segment lost 5 bases and the J segment 7 bases; nucleotides outside the gene matches: 8. This CDR3 has 15 residues. CDR1 is SEHNR, CDR2 FQNEAQ, per germline (reference sequence). The CDR3, as DNA: TGTGCCAGCAGCACCACAGGGGGCCTACTTGAAAAACTGTTTTTT. This sequence encodes CASSTTGGLLEKLFF.

CDR3 sequence (DNA): TGTGCCAGCAGCGTACTCGACAGAGAAAGCACTGAAGCTTTCTTT. Translation gives CASSVLDRESTEAFF. The V gene is TRBV9, the J gene TRBJ1-1; tentative D call: TRBD1 (5 bases). CDR1 is SGDLS and CDR2 is YYNGEE in the germline V gene. The CDR3 consists of 15 residues. V was shortened by 1 base and J by 4 bases, with 14 bases between the two germline ends.

CDR3 in amino acids: CASRTSGGALDTQYF. The CDR3 DNA is TGTGCCAGCCGTACTAGCGGGGGGGCATTAGATACGCAGTATTTT. The chain couples TRBV13 to TRBJ2-3; TRBD2 matches 13 bases. V dropped 8 bases and J dropped 5; count of bases not matched to a gene: 7. CDR1 is PRHDT, CDR2 FYEKMQ, per germline (reference sequence). The CDR3 sequence is 15 residues long.

The V call is TRBV28, the J call TRBJ1-6, with a tentative D call TRBD1 (6 bases). The CDR3 contains 13 residues. CDR1 is MDHEN and CDR2 is SYDVKM in the germline V gene. Trimming took off 6 bases at V and 9 bases at J, with 12 bases between the two ends. CDR3 protein: CASRSTGTSPLHF. In DNA, the CDR3 is TGTGCCAGCAGATCGACAGGAACTTCACCCCTCCACTTT.

The chain has TRBV7-9 and TRBJ2-1; 10 positions match TRBD2. V lost 4 bases and J lost 4; bases outside the gene matches: 7. The CDR3 totals 16 residues. The germline gives CDR1 SEHNR, CDR2 FQNEAQ (reference sequence). In DNA form, the CDR3 reads TGTGCCAGCAGCTACCTAGCGGGAGTACGATACAATGAGCAGTTCTTC. It encodes CASSYLAGVRYNEQFF.

V is TRBV7-6 and J is TRBJ2-3, with TRBD2 identical over 7 bases. In germline, CDR1 is SGHVS, CDR2 FNYEAQ. The junction had 12 bases not matched to a gene; V was cut back by 1 base and J by 2 bases. The CDR3 is 18 residues long. CDR3 coding DNA: TGTGCCAGCAGCTTAGTTCCAGCGGGACCCCAAGCCACAGATACGCAGTATTTT. Translated, it gives CASSLVPAGPQATDTQYF.

The chain carries TRBV24-1 and TRBJ2-5, with 9 bases fitting TRBD1. Germline V gene data show CDR1 as KGHDR and CDR2 as SFDVKD. The CDR3 spans 15 residues. The V gene end was trimmed by 4 bases and the J gene end by 5 bases; junction bases not matched to a gene: 7. The CDR3 nucleotides are TGTGCCACCAGTGACCCGACAGGGGGGGAGGAGACCCAGTACTTC. The encoded protein is CATSDPTGGEETQYF.

This chain uses TRBV5-5 with TRBJ2-7, with D possibly being TRBD2 (6 bases). CDR1 and CDR2 from the germline V gene are SGHKS and YYEKEE (reference sequence). V was trimmed by 6 bases and J by 3 bases, leaving 22 bases between them. The CDR3 loop spans 16 amino acids. For the CDR3, the DNA is TGTGCCAGCACCGACCCCACACTAGCAGCCTACTACGAGCAGTACTTC. Translation gives CASTDPTLAAYYEQYF.

The J gene is TRBJ2-2, the V gene TRBV5-4; 8 nucleotides agree with TRBD2. The germline gives CDR1 SGHNT, CDR2 YYREEE (reference sequence). This CDR3 region has 16 residues. With V trimmed by 4 bases and J by 5 bases, 10 bases remained unmatched. CDR3 residues: CASSRLRGGTTGELFF. The DNA of the CDR3 is TGTGCCAGCAGCCGCCTTCGCGGGGGGACAACCGGGGAGCTGTTTTTT.

The sample holds a few counts of this clone. This rearrangement joins TRBV10-2 to TRBJ2-2, with D maybe TRBD1 (6 bases). Trimming took 6 bases from V and 7 from J, leaving 15 bases between them. The V gene's germline CDR1 is WSHSY and CDR2 SAAADI. The CDR3 runs 14 residues. The CDR3 DNA sequence: TGCGCCAGCAGCGCGAACGGACAGCTCGGGGAGCTGTTTTTT. It translates to CASSANGQLGELFF.

This clone was seen once. The chain uses TRBV6-2 or TRBV6-3 and TRBJ2-5; D remains ambiguous. V lost 0 bases, J lost 2 bases, and 10 bases lay in between. The CDR3 covers 15 residues. Germline V gene lookup returns CDR1 MNHEY and CDR2 SVGEGT. CDR3 bases: TGTGCCAGCAGTTACTCGGAGATGGCACAAGAGACCCAGTACTTC. This encodes CASSYSEMAQETQYF.

The chain employs TRBV5-5 and TRBJ2-7, with 7 bases that match TRBD2. V lost 1 base, J lost 4 bases, and 8 bases stayed unmatched. This CDR3 spans 15 amino acids. Germline V gene lookup returns CDR1 SGHKS and CDR2 YYEKEE (reference sequence). The CDR3 DNA follows: TGTGCCAGCAGCTTGCACGGGGGAGGGCAATACGAGCAGTACTTC. Translating gives CASSLHGGGQYEQYF.

The rearrangement uses TRBV15 and TRBJ2-4; 8 bases align to TRBD2. Germline V gives CDR1 LNHNV, CDR2 YYDKDF (reference sequence). This CDR3 region has 15 residues. V gave up 0 bases and J gave up 7 bases; unmatched junction bases: 5. This CDR3 reads CATSRDRGGGNIQYF. CDR3 bases: TGTGCCACCAGCAGAGATCGGGGGGGCGGTAACATTCAGTACTTC.

This rearrangement joins TRBV5-1 to TRBJ2-3; a possible D gene is TRBD1 (5 bases). CDR1 is SGHRS and CDR2 is YFSETQ in the germline V gene. V lost 0 bases and J 0 bases, leaving 14 bases between the germline ends. The CDR3 totals 17 residues. The CDR3, as DNA: TGCGCCAGCAGCTTGGGGGGCTCGACAGCTAGCACAGATACGCAGTATTTT. Amino acid sequence: CASSLGGSTASTDTQYF.